These T cell receptor beta chains were read from a single sample in a study of blood T cell repertoires in COVID-19. Repertoires were generated with immunoSEQ multiplex PCR, while TCRdb's copy carries only in-frame clones and drops some. The data contain about 110,000 clones, about two thirds of them seen just once; the ten biggest clones take up 1.5% to 2%. The material sequenced was peripheral blood. The receptors here all came from a woman in her 40s with acute or convalescent COVID-19. Both conserved end residues are part of each CDR3. D genes are given only for firm matches. Part of the rows lack a size; the others show once, few, many or a class for expanded clones.

DNA	CDR3	size	length	V	J	D
TGTGCCAGCTCACTCGGACTAGCGGGGGACAATGAGCAGTTCTTC	CASSLGLAGDNEQFF	.	15	TRBV18	TRBJ2-1	TRBD2
TGTGCCAGCAGTTTCGGGAGGTCTGACTATGGCTACACCTTC	CASSFGRSDYGYTF	many	14	TRBV28	TRBJ1-2	.
TGCGCCAGCAGCACCGCGGCTAGCGGGGGCACAGATACGCAGTATTTT	CASSTAASGGTDTQYF	.	16	TRBV4-3	TRBJ2-3	TRBD2
TGTGCCAGCAGCCGCGGGGGGGCGGATTACAATGAGCAGTTCTTC	CASSRGGADYNEQFF	.	15	TRBV6-4	TRBJ2-1	TRBD2
TGTGCCAGCAGCTCAAGACAGGGTCCGAACACCGGGGAGCTGTTTTTT	CASSSRQGPNTGELFF	.	16	TRBV7-7	TRBJ2-2	TRBD1
TGTGCCAGCAGCGTGGGCACCGTCTACGAGCAGTACTTC	CASSVGTVYEQYF	.	13	TRBV9	TRBJ2-7	.
TGTGCCAGCAGCTTGGATCAGCGGGGGGGCGTTGGGGAGCTGTTTTTT	CASSLDQRGGVGELFF	.	16	TRBV5-4	TRBJ2-2	TRBD2
TGTGCCACCAGCAGGACAGGGGGACTAGCCAAAAACATTCAGTACTTC	CATSRTGGLAKNIQYF	.	16	TRBV15	TRBJ2-4	TRBD1
TGTGCCAGCAGTTCCCAGGGCCAGGTCTATAATTCACCCCTCCACTTT	CASSSQGQVYNSPLHF	once	16	TRBV6-5	TRBJ1-6	.
TGTGCCAGCAGTTTTAATCTAGGTTCCTACGAGCAGTACTTC	CASSFNLGSYEQYF	.	14	TRBV28	TRBJ2-7	.
TGTGCCAGCAGTCCCACAGGGATGGAGCAGTACTTC	CASSPTGMEQYF	few	12	TRBV28	TRBJ2-7	.